This T cell receptor (beta chain) was captured by sequencing in a study of CD8+ T cells in alopecia areata. Turning to the study itself: Tofacitinib was given for 6 to 18 months, then stopped for 6 months.

Remarks on this clone: Its antigen remains unknown.

With 1 base removed from V and 6 bases from J, the gap between germline ends came to 6 bases. Germline CDR1 is MNHNS and CDR2 is SASEGT. The CDR3 extends over 12 amino acids. Sequencing relied on a cDNA template that was reverse transcribed from extracted RNA. Measured with immunoSEQ multiplex PCR; TCRdb has only the in-frame clones, and not every one. This sample has 90,000 to 120,000 clones, with 80% to 85% found just once. Treatment indicated: oral pan-JAK inhibitor, 5-10 mg twice daily. Study-wide points: Tissue-resident alphabeta T cells belonging to normal skin likewise get sequenced within scalp specimens.

This chain joins TRBV6-1 and TRBJ1-1; the D is unclear. This material consisted of CD8+ T cells sorted from blood, taken at week 24, from a patient treated with tofacitinib. The sequence was collected from a human donor with alopecia areata. The CDR3 loop is CASSEGGAEAFF. The CDR3 DNA reads TGTGCCAGCAGTGAAGGAGGAGCTGAAGCTTTCTTT.